The T cell receptor (beta chain) described here comes from a study of blood T cell repertoires in COVID-19. Only in-frame clones appear in the TCRdb table, and some are missing; sequencing was by immunoSEQ multiplex PCR. The sample lists about 480,000 clones, 70% to 90% seen once, with roughly an eighth in the top ten. Germline loops: CDR1 MNHEY, CDR2 SVGAGI. V dropped 5 bases and J dropped 7 bases, with 19 bases sitting between them. The CDR3 extends over 15 amino acids. This clone was recorded only once. The clonotype comes from a woman aged 50 to 60 with COVID-19, enrolled during active disease. Sequences were obtained from peripheral blood. The V and J genes are TRBV6-5 and TRBJ2-3, with D possibly being TRBD2 (6 bases). This CDR3 is CASSPRSGSAHTQYF. The CDR3 region has the DNA TGTGCCAGCAGTCCCCGGAGCGGGTCAGCTCATACGCAGTATTTT.